A single T cell receptor beta chain is shown here with its context. This specimen comes from a study of naive CD8 T cells in extremely preterm neonates. Clones were read by immunoSEQ multiplex PCR, and TCRdb kept only the in-frame ones, dropping some. The table shows about 7,100 clones, with about 97% occurring only once. The V end was cut by 0 bases, the J end by 4 bases, with 14 bases between. The CDR3 totals 15 residues. Germline CDR1 SGHRS, CDR2 YFSETQ. Healthy nonsmoking adults and healthy children aged about 16-60 months donated peripheral blood. The material sequenced was naive CD8+ T cells from blood. The clonotype comes from a human donor in good health. The chain couples TRBV5-1 to TRBJ2-7, with D possibly being TRBD2 (6 bases). The CDR3 DNA reads as TGCGCCAGCAGCTTGGGGCGGGGACCCCAATACGAGCAGTACTTC. Its protein product is CASSLGRGPQYEQYF. Full variable domain (missing parts from reference TRBV5-1 and TRBJ2-7): KAGVTQTPRYLIKTRGQQVTLSCSPISGHRSVSWYQQTPGQGLQFLFEYFSETQRNKGNFPGRFSGRQFSNSRSEMNVSTLELGDSALYLCASSLGRGPQYEQYFGPGTRLTVT.